This T cell receptor beta chain was obtained from a study of T-cell memory formation after mild COVID-19. cDNA libraries for TCR alpha and TCR beta, carrying sample barcodes and UMIs, came from 5'RACE with constant-segment primers. TCRdb reanalysed the 5' RACE reads using MiXCR and keeps one entry per CDR3 protein. Seen here are hundreds of thousands of distinct CDR3 sequences, approximately 19% observed once, and the top ten hold under 25%. Deletions cut 2 bases from V and 4 bases from J, with 18 bases between. Germline V lookup: CDR1 DFQATT, CDR2 SNEGSKA (reference sequence). CDR3 length: 17 amino acids.

The sample taken for sequencing was PBMCs or a T cell subset sorted from them (not recorded which). The chain combines TRBV20-1 with TRBJ2-6; D remains ambiguous. The sequence derives from a man aged 18 to 30 who had mild COVID-19 (a few samples of this study predate the infection). Cell type and time point are not known. The CDR3 DNA reads as TGCAGTGCTAGACCCCGGGCCCAAACCGCCGGGGCCAACGTCCTGACTTTC. As protein: CSARPRAQTAGANVLTF.